Following are 10 T cell receptor beta chains from one sample sequenced in a study of shared clonotypes between healthy human individuals. Naive CD8 populations comprised CD45RO-negative cells positively selected for CCR7, excluding terminally differentiated effector memory CD45RA+ cells. Some clones are missing from TCRdb's copy, which holds only in-frame ones; the method was immunoSEQ multiplex PCR. In the table there are about 1.9 million clones, 93% of which are singletons. Sequencing input: naive CD8+ T cells from PBMCs. Receptors originate from a man aged 18 to 30 in good health. Some clones in this sample may be carry-over from other donors' samples.

CDR3 in amino acids: CASRRGLAGGDTQYF. CDR3 nucleotides: TGTGCCAGCAGGCGAGGACTAGCGGGCGGGGATACGCAGTATTTT. The chain combines TRBV7-8 with TRBJ2-3; 11 bases are shared with TRBD2. V shed 6 bases and J 6 bases; nucleotides not matched to a gene: 8. This CDR3 has 15 amino acids. The germline CDR1 and CDR2 sequences are SGHVS and FQNEAQ.

The V call is TRBV7-3, the J call TRBJ2-7; D gene unclear. Trimming cost V 5 bases and J 1 base, with 12 bases left between them. Germline-derived CDR1 and CDR2 are SGHTA and FQGTGA. This CDR3 spans 14 amino acids. CDR3 coding DNA: TGTGCCAGCAGCGCAGGCGGTGGATCCTACGAGCAGTACTTC. Its translation: CASSAGGGSYEQYF.

The gene calls are TRBV10-2 and TRBJ2-1, with D possibly being TRBD1 or TRBD2 (5 bases each). V was cut by 8 bases and J by 7 bases, with 15 bases left in between. The CDR3 runs to 13 residues. CDR1 is WSHSY, CDR2 SAAADI, per germline. The chain's CDR3 is CASGGEPANEQFF. The CDR3 DNA reads TGCGCCAGCGGGGGAGAACCGGCGAATGAGCAGTTCTTC.

On this clone: Other DNA sequences within the sample encode an identical CDR3. V is TRBV6-1 and J is TRBJ1-1; unclear D gene. V gave up 6 bases and J gave up 7 bases, with 6 bases separating them. The CDR3 loop spans 10 amino acids. Per germline, CDR1 MNHNS and CDR2 SASEGT. The CDR3, as DNA: TGTGCCAGCAGAGGCAGTGAAGCTTTCTTT. This gives the protein CASRGSEAFF.

This sequence joins TRBV13 and TRBJ2-3; 7 bases align to TRBD2. CDR3 size: 16 residues. In germline, CDR1 is PRHDT, CDR2 FYEKMQ (reference sequence). Unmatched junction bases numbered 12, after V lost 4 bases and J lost 5 bases. This CDR3 reads CASSSRAGTRGDTQYF. DNA for the CDR3: TGTGCCAGCAGCTCCCGAGCGGGAACCCGGGGAGATACGCAGTATTTT.

In regard to this clone: This same CDR3 is encoded by further DNA sequences in the sample. The rearrangement joins TRBV6-1 to TRBJ1-2; D ambiguous. CDR3 length: 15 amino acids. Trimming took 0 bases from V and 2 from J, leaving 10 bases between them. Germline CDR1 MNHNS, CDR2 SASEGT. The CDR3 sequence: CASSEARGLNYGYTF. In nucleotides, the CDR3 is TGTGCCAGCAGTGAAGCGCGGGGATTAAACTATGGCTACACCTTC.

On this clone itself: The same CDR3 is also encoded by other DNA sequences in this sample. This sequence joins TRBV4-3 and TRBJ1-1; 8 bases match TRBD1. V lost 4 bases and J lost 5; bases outside the gene matches: 3. The CDR3 is made up of 13 amino acids. Germline loops: CDR1 LGHNA, CDR2 YSLEER. CDR3 region: CASSPDRGTEAFF. CDR3 bases: TGCGCCAGCAGCCCCGACAGGGGAACTGAAGCTTTCTTT.

This rearrangement joins TRBV5-5 to TRBJ1-2; no clear D gene. The CDR3 has 15 amino acids. The V and J ends lost 2 bases and 0 bases respectively, with 11 bases between them. CDR1 is SGHKS, CDR2 YYEKEE, per germline (reference sequence). CDR3: CASSLETGANYGYTF. The DNA for the CDR3 is TGTGCCAGCAGCTTAGAGACCGGGGCTAACTATGGCTACACCTTC.

The chain links TRBV7-9 to TRBJ2-7; tentative D call: TRBD1 (6 bases). This CDR3 is built from 14 residues. Looked up from germline, CDR1 is SEHNR and CDR2 is FQNEAQ (reference sequence). V shed 3 bases and J shed 3 bases, with 12 bases lying between them. CDR3 DNA: TGTGCCAGCAGCTTCGCGGGCAGGGGCTACGAGCAGTACTTC. Translation gives CASSFAGRGYEQYF.

The chain is built from TRBV7-3 and TRBJ2-7, with D perhaps TRBD1 (6 bases). The CDR3 consists of 14 residues. V lost 2 bases, J lost 3 bases, and 11 bases lay in between. Per the germline V gene, CDR1 is SGHTA and CDR2 is FQGTGA. For the CDR3, the DNA is TGTGCCAGCAGCTTATCGGGACAAGGCTACGAGCAGTACTTC. Amino acid sequence: CASSLSGQGYEQYF.